Listed below are T cell receptor beta chains from one sample, sequenced in a study of T cells in Graves' hyperthyroidism and ophthalmopathy. TCRdb fed the multiplex PCR reads into MiXCR, producing one record per CDR3 protein. The profile covers a few hundred thousand distinct CDR3 sequences, with approximately 15% appearing a single time and 5.8% taken by the ten largest. The sequencing sample was made of blood. The source is a woman in her thirties with Graves' hyperthyroidism that later progressed to Graves' ophthalmopathy. Each CDR3 is given without its conserved first and last residue. Clone size is given for some rows only: seen once, a few or many times, or a class if the clone is expanded.

clone size: many
V gene: TRBV20-1
CDR3 protein: SASWQAEGTQY

clone size: many
V gene: TRBV7-9
CDR3 protein: ASSLVGTEANYGYT

clone size: NA
V gene: TRBV29-1
CDR3 protein: SVGGLYNEQF

clone size: NA
V gene: TRBV7-6
CDR3 protein: ASSFPGPEGNEQF

clone size: NA
V gene: TRBV5-8
CDR3 protein: ASSPVLAGGPNYNEQF

clone size: many
V gene: TRBV10-3
CDR3 protein: AIRGAGGLREAF

clone size: NA
V gene: TRBV7-9
CDR3 protein: ASSLWIEETQY

clone size: many
V gene: TRBV20-1
CDR3 protein: SARVQGAIPNTQY

clone size: NA
V gene: TRBV6-4
CDR3 protein: ASSEDAGSPSGELF

clone size: NA
V gene: TRBV20-1
CDR3 protein: SADSTDNYGYT

clone size: NA
V gene: TRBV27
CDR3 protein: ASRPLRGSLNEQY

clone size: many
V gene: TRBV2
CDR3 protein: ASSERAVRKGANEQF

clone size: NA
V gene: TRBV7-9
CDR3 protein: ASSPPGGEKLF

clone size: many
V gene: TRBV3-1
CDR3 protein: ASSPVTSGIDTQY

clone size: few
V gene: TRBV19
CDR3 protein: ASRTSGRDDTQY

clone size: many
V gene: TRBV19
CDR3 protein: ASSIWISNQPQH

clone size: few
V gene: TRBV30
CDR3 protein: AWSPDSFGYT

clone size: many
V gene: TRBV20-1
CDR3 protein: SARVGGTDTQY

clone size: many
V gene: TRBV29-1
CDR3 protein: SVERATDTEAF

clone size: NA
V gene: TRBV7-9
CDR3 protein: ASSLGGAGTHEQY

clone size: NA
V gene: TRBV19
CDR3 protein: ASSIMDSHTEAF

clone size: NA
V gene: TRBV27
CDR3 protein: ASSFSSGRLNYGYT

clone size: many
V gene: TRBV12-3/TRBV12-4
CDR3 protein: ASSQGQGGPGTGELF

clone size: NA
V gene: TRBV6-1
CDR3 protein: ASSGDRLYGYT

clone size: few
V gene: TRBV3-1
CDR3 protein: ASSHNPTGGYSSEQY

clone size: many
V gene: TRBV30
CDR3 protein: AWSVPKGQIYGYT

clone size: many
V gene: TRBV7-3
CDR3 protein: ASSLGGGAGANVLT

clone size: NA
V gene: TRBV7-2
CDR3 protein: ASSSAAGETGELF

clone size: many
V gene: TRBV20-1
CDR3 protein: SAPRTHSSYNEQF

clone size: NA
V gene: TRBV7-9
CDR3 protein: ASSPLQGPSFDGYT

clone size: NA
V gene: TRBV6-5
CDR3 protein: ASSYSGSRASNQPQH

clone size: many
V gene: TRBV28
CDR3 protein: ASSWTGAEQY